This T cell receptor (beta chain) was recovered during a study of blood T cell repertoires in COVID-19. In the study overall: Samples came from the United States, Italy and Spain, spanning acute and convalescent COVID-19. Nucleic acid was either cDNA or gDNA, and it came from T cells, B-cell-depleted T cells, or PBMCs.

The germline gives CDR1 MGHDK, CDR2 SYGVNS. Trimming left V 6 bases short and J 8 bases short, with 16 bases between. CDR3 length: 13 amino acids. This clone has a handful of counts. Assay: immunoSEQ multiplex PCR; the TCRdb copy retains only in-frame clones and omits some. The data hold around 280,000 clones, with 87% observed a single time. The rearrangement joins TRBV25-1 to TRBJ1-2; D call uncertain. Sequenced material: PBMCs or T cells enriched from blood (not recorded which). The clonotype comes from a woman aged 40 to 49 who had recovered from COVID-19. CDR3 sequence reads: CASSIGEHMGYTF. CDR3 DNA: TGTGCCAGCAGCATCGGGGAGCATATGGGCTACACCTTC.